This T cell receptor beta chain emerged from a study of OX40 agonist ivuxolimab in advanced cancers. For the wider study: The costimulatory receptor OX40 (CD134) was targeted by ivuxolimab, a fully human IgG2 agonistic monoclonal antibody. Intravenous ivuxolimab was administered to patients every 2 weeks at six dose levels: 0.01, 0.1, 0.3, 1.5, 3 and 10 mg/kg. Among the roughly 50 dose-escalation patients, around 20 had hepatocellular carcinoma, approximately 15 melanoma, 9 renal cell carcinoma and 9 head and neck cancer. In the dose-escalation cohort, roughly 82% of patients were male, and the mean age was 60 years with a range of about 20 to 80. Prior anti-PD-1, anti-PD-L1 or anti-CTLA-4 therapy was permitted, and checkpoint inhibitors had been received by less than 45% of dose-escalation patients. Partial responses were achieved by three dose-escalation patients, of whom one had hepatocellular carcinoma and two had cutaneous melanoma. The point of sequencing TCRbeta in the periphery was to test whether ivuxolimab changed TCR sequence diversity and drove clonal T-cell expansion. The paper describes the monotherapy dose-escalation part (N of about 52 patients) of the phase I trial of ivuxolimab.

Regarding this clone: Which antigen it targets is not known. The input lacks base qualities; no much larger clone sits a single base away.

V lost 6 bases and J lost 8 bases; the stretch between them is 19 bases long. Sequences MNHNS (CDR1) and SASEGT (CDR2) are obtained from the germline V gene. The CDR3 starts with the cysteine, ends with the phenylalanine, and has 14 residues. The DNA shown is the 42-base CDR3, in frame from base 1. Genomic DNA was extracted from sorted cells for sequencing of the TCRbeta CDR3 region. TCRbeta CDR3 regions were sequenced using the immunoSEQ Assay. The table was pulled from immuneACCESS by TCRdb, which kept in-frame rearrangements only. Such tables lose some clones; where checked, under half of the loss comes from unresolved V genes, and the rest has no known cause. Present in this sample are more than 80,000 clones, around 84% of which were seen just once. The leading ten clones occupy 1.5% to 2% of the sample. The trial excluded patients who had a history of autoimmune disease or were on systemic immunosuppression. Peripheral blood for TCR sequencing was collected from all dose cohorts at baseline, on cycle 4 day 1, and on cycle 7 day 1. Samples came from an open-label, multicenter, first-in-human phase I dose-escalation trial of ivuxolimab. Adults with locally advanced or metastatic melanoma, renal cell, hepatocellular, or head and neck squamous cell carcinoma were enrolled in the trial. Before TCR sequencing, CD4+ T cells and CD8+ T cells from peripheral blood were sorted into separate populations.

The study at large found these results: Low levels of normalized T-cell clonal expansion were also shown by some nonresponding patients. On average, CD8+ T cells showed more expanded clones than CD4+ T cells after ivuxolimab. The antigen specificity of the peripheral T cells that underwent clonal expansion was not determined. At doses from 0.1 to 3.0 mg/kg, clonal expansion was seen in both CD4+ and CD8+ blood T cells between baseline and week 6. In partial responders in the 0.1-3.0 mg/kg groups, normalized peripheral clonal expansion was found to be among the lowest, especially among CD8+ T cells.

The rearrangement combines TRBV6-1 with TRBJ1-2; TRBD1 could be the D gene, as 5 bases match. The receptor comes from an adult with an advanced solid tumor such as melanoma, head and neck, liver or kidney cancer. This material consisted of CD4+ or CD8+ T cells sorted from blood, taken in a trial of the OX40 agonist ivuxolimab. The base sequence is TGTGCCAGCAGCCCCTGGGGCGGGGCAAGGGGCTACACCTTC. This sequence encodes CASSPWGGARGYTF.